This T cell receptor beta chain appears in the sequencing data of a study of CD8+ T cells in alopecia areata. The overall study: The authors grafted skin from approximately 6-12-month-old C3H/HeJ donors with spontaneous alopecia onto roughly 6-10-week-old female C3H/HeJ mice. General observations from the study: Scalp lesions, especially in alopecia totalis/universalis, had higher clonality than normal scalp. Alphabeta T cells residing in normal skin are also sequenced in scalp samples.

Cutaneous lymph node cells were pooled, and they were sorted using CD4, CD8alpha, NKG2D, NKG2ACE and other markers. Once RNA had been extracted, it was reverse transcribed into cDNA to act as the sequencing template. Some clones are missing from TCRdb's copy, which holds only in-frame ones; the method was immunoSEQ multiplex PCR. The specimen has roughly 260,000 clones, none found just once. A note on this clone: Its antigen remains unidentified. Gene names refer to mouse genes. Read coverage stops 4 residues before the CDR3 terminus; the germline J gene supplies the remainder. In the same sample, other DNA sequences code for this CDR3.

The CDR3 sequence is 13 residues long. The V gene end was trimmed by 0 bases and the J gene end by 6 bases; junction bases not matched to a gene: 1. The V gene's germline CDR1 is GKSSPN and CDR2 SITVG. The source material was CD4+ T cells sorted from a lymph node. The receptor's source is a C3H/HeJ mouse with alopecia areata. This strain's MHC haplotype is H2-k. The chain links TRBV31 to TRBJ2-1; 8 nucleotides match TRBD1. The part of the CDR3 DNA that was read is TGTGCCTGGAGTCTTGACAGGGGTGCT. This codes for CAWSLDRGA. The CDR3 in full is CAWSLDRGAEQFF.